This TCR beta chain is from a study of CD8 T cells in Susac syndrome. In germline, CDR1 is SGDLS, CDR2 YYNGEE. The CDR3 length is 13 residues. Trimming removed 4 bases at V and 5 bases at J, with 12 bases between. The study sequenced TCR beta in blood CD8+ and CD4+ T cells. Random hexamers were used to reverse transcribe an amount of about 0.45 to 1 ug RNA. With immunoSEQ multiplex PCR, TCR beta CDR3 was amplified across 54 Vbeta and 13 Jbeta. TCRdb reanalysed the immunoSEQ multiplex PCR reads using MiXCR and keeps one entry per CDR3 protein. This table has about 300,000 distinct CDR3 sequences, around 85% appearing once.

The sample taken for sequencing was CD8+ T cells from PBMCs. This chain links TRBV9 with TRBJ1-1, with unresolved D. This sequence originates from a human donor with multiple sclerosis. The CDR3 DNA is TGTGCCAGCAGCTCCTTTCCGGGGACTGAAGCTTTCTTT. Translation: CASSSFPGTEAFF.